This T cell receptor beta chain emerged from a study of T cell changes during pregnancy in multiple sclerosis. Repertoires were generated with immunoSEQ multiplex PCR, while TCRdb's copy carries only in-frame clones and drops some. The sample lists 55,000 to 85,000 clones, roughly 92% occurring once. This clone occurred once. CDR3 length: 14 amino acids. With V trimmed by 5 bases and J by 5 bases, 6 bases remained unmatched. Germline V gives CDR1 MDHEN, CDR2 SYDVKM. The sequences come from peripheral blood, collected in the second trimester of pregnancy. V usage is TRBV28 and J usage is TRBJ2-1, with TRBD1 identical over 7 bases. This TCR was sampled from a female donor with multiple sclerosis, enrolled in a pregnancy study. The CDR3 coding sequence is TGTGCCAGCAGTGTCCGGGACAGAAACAATGAGCAGTTCTTC. This translates into CASSVRDRNNEQFF.